The clone carrying this TCR beta chain was seen many times. TCRdb itself ran the 5' RACE reads through MiXCR, one entry per CDR3 protein. The sample has roughly 54,000 distinct CDR3 sequences, roughly 13% seen once; the top ten hold about 5%. These data originate in a study of early T cells in non-severe SARS-CoV-2 infection. CDR1 and CDR2 from the germline V gene are SQVTM and ANQGSEA. This CDR3 comprises 14 residues. V shed 7 bases, J shed 1 base, and the junction held 5 bases outside the gene matches. This sequence was found in an adult who was a healthcare worker with PCR-confirmed SARS-CoV-2 infection or an uninfected control (not recorded which). The sequenced sample was whole blood. The chain is built from TRBV29-1 and TRBJ2-3, with 10 positions matching TRBD1. Here the CDR3 reads CSAGGTGGTDTQYF. The CDR3 coding sequence is TGCAGCGCGGGCGGGACAGGGGGCACAGATACGCAGTATTTT.